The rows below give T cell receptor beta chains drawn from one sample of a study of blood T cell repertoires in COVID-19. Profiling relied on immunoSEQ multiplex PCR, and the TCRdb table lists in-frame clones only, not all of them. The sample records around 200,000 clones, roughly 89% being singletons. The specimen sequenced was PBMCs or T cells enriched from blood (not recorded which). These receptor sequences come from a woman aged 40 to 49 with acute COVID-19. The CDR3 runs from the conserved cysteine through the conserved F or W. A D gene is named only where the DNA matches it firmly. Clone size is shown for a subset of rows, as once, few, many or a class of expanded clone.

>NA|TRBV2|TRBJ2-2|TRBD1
CASTGQAIDTGELFF
TGTGCCAGCACCGGACAGGCAATTGACACCGGGGAGCTGTTTTTT
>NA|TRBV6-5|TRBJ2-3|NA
CASTPRVQGDTQYF
TGTGCCAGCACTCCCCGGGTGCAGGGAGATACGCAGTATTTT
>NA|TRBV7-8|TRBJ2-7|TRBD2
CASSLGLADTYEQYF
TGTGCCAGCAGCTTAGGACTAGCGGATACCTACGAGCAGTACTTC
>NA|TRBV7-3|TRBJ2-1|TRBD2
CASGRQAGAGNEQFF
TGTGCCAGCGGTCGACAAGCGGGAGCGGGCAATGAGCAGTTCTTC
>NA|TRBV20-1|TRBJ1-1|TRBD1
CSASYRGDYTEAFF
TGCAGTGCTAGTTACAGGGGAGACTACACTGAAGCTTTCTTT
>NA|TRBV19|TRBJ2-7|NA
CASSIDGRRSYEQYF
TGTGCCAGTAGTATCGACGGGAGACGGTCCTACGAGCAGTACTTC
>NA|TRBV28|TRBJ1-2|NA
CASSLGSMLYGYTF
TGTGCCAGCAGTTTAGGTTCTATGCTCTATGGCTACACCTTC
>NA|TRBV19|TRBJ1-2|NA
CASSPSLTGSRTINYGYTF
TGTGCCAGTAGTCCAAGCCTGACAGGTTCCCGCACTATTAACTATGGCTACACCTTC
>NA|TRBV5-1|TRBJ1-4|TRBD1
CASSLDGTANEKLFF
TGCGCCAGCAGCTTGGACGGGACAGCTAATGAAAAACTGTTTTTT
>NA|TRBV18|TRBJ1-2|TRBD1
CASEGQGARGYTF
TGTGCCAGCGAAGGACAGGGGGCGAGGGGCTACACCTTC
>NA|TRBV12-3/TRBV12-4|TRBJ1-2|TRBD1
CASRTGYYGYTF
TGTGCCAGCAGGACAGGGTACTATGGCTACACCTTC
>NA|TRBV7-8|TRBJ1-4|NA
CASSPAPGGANEKLFF
TGTGCCAGCAGCCCAGCCCCGGGGGGAGCTAATGAAAAACTGTTTTTT
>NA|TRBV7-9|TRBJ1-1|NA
CASSLGQNTEAFF
TGTGCCAGCAGCTTAGGACAGAACACTGAAGCTTTCTTT
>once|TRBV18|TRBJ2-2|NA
CASSPGLATTNTGELFF
TGTGCCAGCTCACCAGGGCTAGCGACCACGAACACCGGGGAGCTGTTTTTT
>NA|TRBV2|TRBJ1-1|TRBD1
CASSEARARGRLGTEAFF
TGTGCCAGCAGTGAAGCGAGGGCCAGGGGGCGTTTGGGCACTGAAGCTTTCTTT
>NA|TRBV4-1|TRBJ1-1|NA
CASRHREKNTEAFF
TGCGCCAGCAGGCACAGGGAAAAGAACACTGAAGCTTTCTTT
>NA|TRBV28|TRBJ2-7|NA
CASSTQGEQYF
TGTGCCAGCAGTACCCAGGGAGAGCAGTACTTC
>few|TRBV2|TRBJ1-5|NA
CASSAQGHSNQPQHF
TGTGCCAGCAGTGCCCAGGGTCATAGCAATCAGCCCCAGCATTTT
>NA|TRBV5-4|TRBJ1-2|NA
CASSQAIGGGDYGYTF
TGTGCCAGCAGTCAAGCGATTGGGGGCGGAGACTATGGCTACACCTTC
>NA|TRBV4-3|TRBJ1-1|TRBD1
CASSRGDRVDTEAFF
TGCGCCAGCAGCCGAGGAGACAGGGTGGACACTGAAGCTTTCTTT
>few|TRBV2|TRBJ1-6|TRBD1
CASETTPGQGSPLHF
TGTGCCAGCGAGACAACTCCGGGACAGGGTTCACCCCTCCACTTT
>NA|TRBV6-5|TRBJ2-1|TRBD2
CASITSGYYNEQFF
TGTGCCAGCATTACTAGCGGGTACTACAATGAGCAGTTCTTC
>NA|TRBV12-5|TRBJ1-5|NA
CASGLVNHGQPFSNQPQHF
TGTGCTAGTGGTTTGGTTAACCACGGACAGCCATTTAGCAATCAGCCCCAGCATTTT
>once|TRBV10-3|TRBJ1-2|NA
CAISESGRGNSGYTF
TGTGCCATCAGTGAGTCGGGCAGGGGAAACTCTGGCTACACCTTC
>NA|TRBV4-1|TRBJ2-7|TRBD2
CASSQGLAGEVPYEQYF
TGCGCCAGCAGCCAGGGACTAGCGGGAGAGGTACCCTACGAGCAGTACTTC
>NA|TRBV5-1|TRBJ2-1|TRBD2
CASSPTSGQSSYNEQFF
TGCGCCAGCAGTCCTACTAGCGGACAAAGCTCCTACAATGAGCAGTTCTTC
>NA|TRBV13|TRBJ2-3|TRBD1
CASSRQGAMSTDTQYF
TGTGCCAGCAGTCGACAGGGGGCGATGAGCACAGATACGCAGTATTTT
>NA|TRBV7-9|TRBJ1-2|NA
CASSLDDRGGDGYTF
TGTGCCAGCAGCCTAGACGATCGGGGGGGTGATGGCTACACCTTC